Shown below are 24 T cell receptor beta chains from a single sample sequenced in a study of CD8 T cells in Susac syndrome. Reverse transcription of roughly 0.45 to 1 ug RNA used random hexamers. TCRdb called the immunoSEQ multiplex PCR reads again in MiXCR, with one record for every CDR3 protein. The repertoire consists of more than 55,000 distinct CDR3 sequences, with over 90% occurring once and the leading ten covering 0.1% to 0.12%. Sequencing was performed on CD4+ T cells from PBMCs. The receptors were gathered from a human donor with multiple sclerosis.

This rearrangement joins TRBV20-1 to TRBJ2-5; D might be TRBD2 (5 bases). The CDR3 is made up of 14 amino acids. The V gene's germline CDR1 is DFQATT and CDR2 SNEGSKA (reference sequence). V lost 3 bases, J lost 4 bases, and 15 bases lay in between. CDR3 region: CSARVVGILETQYF. DNA for the CDR3: TGCAGTGCTAGGGTGGTCGGGATTCTAGAGACCCAGTACTTC.

The V and J genes are TRBV7-9 and TRBJ2-7; 9 bases are a match to TRBD1. CDR3 size: 15 residues. V trimming: 2 bases; J trimming: 4 bases; junction bases outside the gene matches: 6. CDR1 is SEHNR and CDR2 is FQNEAQ in the germline V gene (reference sequence). In DNA form, the CDR3 reads TGTGCCAGCAGCTTAAGCGGACAGGGGCGGTACGAGCAGTACTTC. This encodes CASSLSGQGRYEQYF.

This clonotype was recorded only once. This chain links TRBV24-1 with TRBJ2-5; D is perhaps TRBD1 (6 bases). Germline loops: CDR1 KGHDR, CDR2 SFDVKD. Trimming stripped 4 bases from V and 2 bases from J, with 10 bases between. This CDR3 has 14 residues. CDR3 protein: CATSEAGQQETQYF. DNA for the CDR3: TGTGCCACCAGTGAAGCCGGACAGCAAGAGACCCAGTACTTC.

This clonotype appeared once. V and J are TRBV5-1 and TRBJ1-6; D not certain. The germline gives CDR1 SGHRS, CDR2 YFSETQ. The CDR3 is 15 residues long. Trimming left V 0 bases short and J 9 bases short, with 13 bases between. In DNA, the CDR3 is TGCGCCAGCAGCTTGGTCGGGGAACCCCTTTCACCCCTCCACTTT. Protein product: CASSLVGEPLSPLHF. Full variable domain (missing parts from reference TRBV5-1 and TRBJ1-6): KAGVTQTPRYLIKTRGQQVTLSCSPISGHRSVSWYQQTPGQGLQFLFEYFSETQRNKGNFPGRFSGRQFSNSRSEMNVSTLELGDSALYLCASSLVGEPLSPLHFGNGTRLTVT.

V usage is TRBV4-1 and J usage is TRBJ2-3; D gene ambiguous. Germline lookup yields CDR1 MGHRA and CDR2 YSYEKL. The CDR3 is 15 amino acids. V was cut by 4 bases and J by 5 bases, with 16 bases left in between. The DNA of the CDR3 is TGCGCCAGCAGCCTGATCGCATCCCGCGGAGATACGCAGTATTTT. Protein sequence: CASSLIASRGDTQYF.

The V and J genes are TRBV9 and TRBJ2-2; D perhaps matches TRBD1 (6 bases). Trimming pared 1 base from V and 3 bases from J, leaving 7 bases between. There are 14 residues in the CDR3. The V gene's germline CDR1 is SGDLS and CDR2 YYNGEE. The CDR3, as DNA: TGTGCCAGCAGCGTATCAGGGGACACCGGGGAGCTGTTTTTT. It yields the protein CASSVSGDTGELFF. Together with reference TRBV9 and TRBJ2-2, the CDR3 gives the full variable domain: DSGVTQTPKHLITATGQRVTLRCSPRSGDLSVYWYQQSLDQGLQFLIQYYNGEERAKGNILERFSAQQFPDLHSELNLSSLELGDSALYFCASSVSGDTGELFFGEGSRLTVL.

The chain combines TRBV5-1 with TRBJ1-6; the D is unclear. V gave up 4 bases and J gave up 7 bases, with 6 bases separating them. CDR1 and CDR2 from the germline V gene are SGHRS and YFSETQ. The CDR3 has 12 residues. CDR3 nucleotides: TGCGCCAGCAGCGTGGAGAATTCACCCCTCCACTTT. Its protein is CASSVENSPLHF.

V gene TRBV5-4 combines with J gene TRBJ1-3; no definite D call. CDR1 is SGHNT, CDR2 YYREEE, per germline (reference sequence). The V end was cut by 4 bases, the J end by 0 bases, with 14 bases between. The CDR3 has 16 amino acids. The CDR3 is CASSRPDGSSGNTIYF. The DNA for the CDR3 is TGTGCCAGCAGCCGACCGGACGGGAGCTCTGGAAACACCATATATTTT.

This rearrangement joins TRBV20-1 to TRBJ2-1; 8 nucleotides align to TRBD2. V trimming: 4 bases; J trimming: 3 bases; junction bases outside the gene matches: 5. The CDR3 is 14 amino acids. Germline V lookup: CDR1 DFQATT, CDR2 SNEGSKA (reference sequence). Written as DNA, the CDR3 is TGCAGTGCTATCCCGGGGGGGGACTACAATGAGCAGTTCTTC. Its protein is CSAIPGGDYNEQFF.

The chain couples TRBV7-2 to TRBJ2-1; D ambiguous. The CDR3 is 15 amino acids. V shed 3 bases and J shed 7 bases, with 16 bases lying between them. Germline V gene sequence: CDR1 SGHTA, CDR2 FQGNSA. CDR3 in DNA: TGTGCCAGCAGCTTGAGACGCCCTGTTGGAAATGAGCAGTTCTTC. Amino acid sequence: CASSLRRPVGNEQFF.

This chain links TRBV5-1 with TRBJ2-5; the D gene could be TRBD1 or TRBD2 (5 bases each). The CDR3 covers 14 residues. Looked up from germline, CDR1 is SGHRS and CDR2 is YFSETQ. V lost 0 bases to trimming and J lost 5 bases, with 11 bases between them. The CDR3 coding sequence is TGCGCCAGCAGCTTGGGTTTAGGGACGGAGACCCAGTACTTC. This codes for CASSLGLGTETQYF.

The chain couples TRBV9 to TRBJ2-1; 9 positions match TRBD2. The V and J ends lost 3 bases and 5 bases, in that order; junction bases with no gene match: 15. The CDR3 has 18 amino acids. Per germline, CDR1 SGDLS and CDR2 YYNGEE. Written as DNA, the CDR3 is TGTGCCAGCAGCGCGTTGGTAGCGGGGGATCCCATAGACAATGAGCAGTTCTTC. Amino acids: CASSALVAGDPIDNEQFF.

The chain couples TRBV19 to TRBJ2-3, with D perhaps TRBD1 (6 bases). The ends were cut back, 9 bases at V and 1 base at J, with 14 bases in the middle. The CDR3 is 14 residues long. The germline V gene has CDR1 LNHDA and CDR2 SQIVND (reference sequence). The CDR3 loop is CASRGGSGTDTQYF. DNA of the CDR3: TGTGCCAGCAGAGGGGGTTCGGGCACAGATACGCAGTATTTT.

V usage is TRBV7-9 and J usage is TRBJ1-1; D not resolved. Germline V gene data show CDR1 as SEHNR and CDR2 as FQNEAQ (reference sequence). V lost 0 bases and J 1 base, leaving 3 bases between the germline ends. The CDR3 length is 13 residues. As DNA, the CDR3 is TGTGCCAGCAGCTTAGCGCAGAACACTGAAGCTTTCTTT. Translated, it gives CASSLAQNTEAFF.

The rearrangement joins TRBV7-9 to TRBJ2-5; the D is unclear. V shed 2 bases and J shed 5 bases, with 9 bases lying between them. The V gene's germline CDR1 is SEHNR and CDR2 FQNEAQ (reference sequence). The CDR3 extends over 13 amino acids. Here the CDR3 reads CASSLYPLETQYF. The CDR3 DNA is TGTGCCAGCAGCTTATACCCCCTTGAGACCCAGTACTTC.

This chain uses TRBV29-1 with TRBJ2-3, with 8 nucleotides matching TRBD2. In germline, CDR1 is SQVTM, CDR2 ANQGSEA. The CDR3 has 16 residues. The V gene end was trimmed by 4 bases and the J gene end by 4 bases; junction bases not matched to a gene: 13. For the CDR3, the DNA is TGCAGCGTTGGGACTAGCCCGGGGGGTCAGCCAGATACGCAGTATTTT. Translating it yields CSVGTSPGGQPDTQYF.

The count of this clonotype is one. The chain carries TRBV20-1 and TRBJ1-5; 7 bases agree with TRBD1. The CDR3 covers 14 residues. The V and J ends lost 6 bases and 4 bases, in that order; junction bases with no gene match: 9. Germline values: CDR1 DFQATT, CDR2 SNEGSKA (reference sequence). The CDR3 here is CSASGTEANQPQHF. The CDR3 nucleotides read TGCAGTGCCTCCGGGACAGAAGCGAATCAGCCCCAGCATTTT.

The chain links TRBV7-6 to TRBJ2-1; no definite D call. CDR3 length: 12 amino acids. Germline assignment: CDR1 SGHVS and CDR2 FNYEAQ. Between the trimmed V and J ends, which lost 2 bases and 8 bases, there was a span of 7 bases. The CDR3 region is CASSLNTYEQFF. The DNA of the CDR3 is TGTGCCAGCAGCTTAAACACCTATGAGCAGTTCTTC.

This sequence joins TRBV18 and TRBJ1-6; D remains ambiguous. The CDR3 consists of 15 residues. CDR1 is KGHSH, CDR2 LQKENI, per germline. Trimming left V 8 bases short and J 0 bases short, with 11 bases between. The CDR3 sequence is CASPRLYSYNSPLHF. CDR3 sequence (DNA): TGTGCCAGCCCGCGGTTGTACTCCTATAATTCACCCCTCCACTTT.

The chain employs TRBV7-6 and TRBJ2-5, with D perhaps TRBD1 (6 bases). The V end lost 5 bases, the J end lost 1 base, and 14 bases lay between the germline ends. Germline V gives CDR1 SGHVS, CDR2 FNYEAQ. The CDR3 length is 15 residues. DNA of the CDR3: TGTGCCAGCAGCCTCTTGAGACAGGTCCAAGAGACCCAGTACTTC. The encoded protein is CASSLLRQVQETQYF.

The V and J genes are TRBV12-3 or TRBV12-4 and TRBJ1-2, with TRBD1 matching over 8 bases. The V segment lost 5 bases and the J segment 2 bases; nucleotides outside the gene matches: 16. This CDR3 comprises 18 residues. The CDR3 is CASSRYALKQGGNYGYTF. The CDR3, as DNA: TGTGCCAGCAGTAGATACGCACTTAAACAGGGGGGCAACTATGGCTACACCTTC.

The chain has TRBV29-1 and TRBJ2-2; tentative D call: TRBD1 (7 bases). The CDR3 runs to 13 residues. CDR1 SQVTM and CDR2 ANQGSEA come from the germline V gene. V was shortened by 5 bases and J by 5 bases, with 12 bases between the two germline ends. Written as DNA, the CDR3 is TGCAGCGTTATTCAGGGGGGAACCGGGGAGCTGTTTTTT. This translates into CSVIQGGTGELFF.

The gene calls are TRBV29-1 and TRBJ2-7; D is possibly TRBD2 (5 bases). Germline V gives CDR1 SQVTM, CDR2 ANQGSEA. The CDR3 runs 10 residues. Trimming pared 7 bases from V and 2 bases from J, leaving 6 bases between. The CDR3 sequence is CSAGTYEQYF. CDR3 in DNA: TGCAGCGCCGGGACCTACGAGCAGTACTTC.

The chain links TRBV19 to TRBJ1-5, with unresolved D. The CDR3 consists of 13 residues. Per germline, CDR1 LNHDA and CDR2 SQIVND (reference sequence). V lost 4 bases and J lost 5, with 9 bases in between. In DNA form, the CDR3 reads TGTGCCAGTAGTACCTCGAGCGATCAGCCCCAGCATTTT. Protein product: CASSTSSDQPQHF.